This T cell receptor beta chain was sequenced in a study of breast tumors, draining lymph nodes, adjacent tissues. MiXCR was run by TCRdb on the multiplex PCR reads, yielding one entry per CDR3 protein. The sample includes 150,000 to 200,000 distinct CDR3 sequences, roughly a third seen only once; the top ten take roughly 3.8%. This clonotype was detected ten times or more. After removal of 7 bases from V and 2 bases from J, the junction contained 11 bases not matched to a gene. This CDR3 has 17 residues. Germline V gene lookup returns CDR1 SGHTS and CDR2 YDEGEE. The lymph nodes were axillary draining lymph nodes from breast cancer patients.

V gene TRBV5-8 combines with J gene TRBJ2-1, with 11 bases matching TRBD2. The source is a female donor with breast cancer. Some clones in this sample may be carry-over from other donors' samples. The sample consisted of axillary lymph node tissue. The CDR3 DNA sequence: TGTGCCAGCGAAGGGACTAGCGGTCCCGCCGCCTACAATGAGCAGTTCTTC. Translated, it gives CASEGTSGPAAYNEQFF.